This TCR beta chain is from a study of T cell responses to AZD1222 COVID-19 vaccine (dated by TCRdb to the early 2020s). Concerning the study at large: TCR sequencing covered fewer than 250 trial participants: approximately 200 given two doses of AZD1222 and 26 given two doses of MenACWY control vaccine. Enrollment into the trials was organized by age into subgroups of 18-55, 56-69 and 70-plus years, and those subgroups contained about 150, 27 and 61 TCR-sequenced participants, respectively. Findings and caveats that apply to the study as a whole: The whole spike protein was spanned by vaccine-associated CD4 TCRs, and dominant responses were seen in regions 160-218 and 743-854. After two AZD1222 doses, both the breadth and the depth of spike-specific TCRs were significantly higher than at day 0 and than in MenACWY recipients. Because no day 14 peak-response samples were available, the repertoires could be characterized only after the peak T cell response. The 56-69-year group was small, and its depth increase did not reach significance, likely because of low power. Participants were mostly white British, with more females than males. The authors suggested clonal diversity may have been underestimated. Conclusions about previously exposed vaccinees are limited because only five or six AZD1222 recipients were SARS-CoV-2 seropositive at baseline. Reportedly, almost half of the unique spike-specific TCRs recognized epitopes lying outside the regions that are mutated in the B.1.351 and B.1.1.7 variants.

This specimen's time point label, per the study, means: about 28 days (+/-7) after the second vaccine dose. Because spike-specific TCR depth and breadth did not differ between the two schedules, AZD1222 recipients who got a second dose at roughly 4 weeks were pooled with those who got a second dose at roughly 12 weeks. Vaccinee samples were obtained from the UK trials COV001 and COV002, which included a single-blind randomized controlled phase 2/3 trial of AZD1222 (ChAdOx1 nCoV-19) in healthy adults. For TCRbeta chain sequencing, PBMC samples from trial participants were taken at day 0 and at day 28 after the second dose. The CDR3 regions of human TCRbeta chains were analyzed by immunosequencing. Concerning the study's data processing: TCRs in the repertoires were compared against a reference library of SARS-CoV-2-specific TCRs that had been generated with the MIRA antigen-specificity platform. Breadth was defined as the fraction of unique TCRs that were SARS-CoV-2-associated, and depth was defined as the fraction of total T cells that were SARS-CoV-2-associated. Using the MIRA data, each spike-specific TCR was assigned both to the spike region to which the TCR was reactive and to a CD4 or CD8 class. Log10-transformed breadth and depth values were compared by one-way ANOVA with Sidak's multiple comparisons tests. TCRdb provides this immuneACCESS table in a form limited to in-frame rearrangements. Some clones are lacking; in checked studies, under half of them reflect an unresolved V gene, and why the rest are absent is not known. That table is the source of V, J and clone size, and D and trimming were worked out from the DNA. The sample has over 150,000 clones on record, roughly 88% of them singletons. The ten largest clones represent more than 9% of the sample.

The germline V gene yields MNHEY for CDR1 and SVGAGI for CDR2. At the junction V is shortened by 8 bases and J by 5 bases; bases outside the gene matches: 5. There are 13 amino acids in the CDR3, from cysteine to phenylalanine inclusive. Only the CDR3 portion is preserved as DNA: 39 bases, with reading frame beginning at the first base. Regarding this clone: Its antigen specificity is not known. The sample holds no much larger clone one base away, and base qualities are not on file.

In this chain, TRBV6-5 is recombined with TRBJ2-3, with 9 central nucleotides matching TRBD1. This clonotype was sampled from an adult who received the AZD1222 COVID-19 vaccine. The input for sequencing was peripheral blood, taken 28 days after the second AZD1222 dose. The nucleotide sequence reads TGTGCCAGCCGGGACAGGGCCCTAGATACGCAGTATTTT. Translation gives CASRDRALDTQYF.